This record covers a single TCR beta chain. What it recognizes is unknown. With 60 Vbeta and 13 Jbeta primers, the PCR was carried out. Repertoires were generated with immunoSEQ multiplex PCR, while TCRdb's copy carries only in-frame clones and drops some. This table holds about 180,000 clones, 70% to 85% found once. V was clipped by 6 bases and J by 4 bases; unmatched bases: 5. The CDR3 has 13 residues. Germline V gives CDR1 MNHEY, CDR2 SVGAGI. This entry belongs to a study of cytomegalovirus exposure and HLA in healthy donors. Study in general: Previous work identified around 120 million unique TCR beta sequences from about 179 million T cells. General study results and limits: Donor immune exposure was known only as CMV serostatus. Later on, an analysis found that several of the most significant clusters appeared to be linked to common viral pathogens, which included parvovirus B19.

The rearrangement joins TRBV6-5 to TRBJ1-2, with TRBD1 matching 7 bases. The sample consisted of PBMCs. This clonotype originated in a human donor in good health. CDR3 sequence (DNA): TGTGCCAGCAGCCTCGGGACAGCCTATGGCTACACCTTC. It specifies CASSLGTAYGYTF.